Presented here are 17 T cell receptor beta chains from one specimen sequenced in a study of blood T cells in healthy people across ages. For the second PCR, which ran for roughly 7 to 11 cycles, a sample-barcoded 5' primer and a J-beta primer mix were used. One entry per CDR3 protein results from TCRdb running MiXCR on the 5' RACE reads. Of about 830,000 distinct CDR3 sequences in the sample, 55% to 75% were seen once. The sample comprised blood. The origin of the receptors is a man younger than 45 in good health.

The chain has TRBV20-1 and TRBJ2-6, with D maybe TRBD1 (5 bases). The CDR3 totals 16 residues. CDR1 and CDR2 (germline): DFQATT, SNEGSKA (reference sequence). V lost 3 bases and J 3 bases, leaving 15 bases between the germline ends. The DNA of the CDR3 is TGCAGTGCTAGTCTCTTAGGGGTTATTGGGGCCAACGTCCTGACTTTC. It is translated as CSASLLGVIGANVLTF.

This chain links TRBV27 with TRBJ2-6, with TRBD1 matching over 10 bases. The CDR3 loop spans 17 amino acids. J lost 0 bases, V lost 8 bases, and 7 bases had no gene match. Germline CDR1 MNHEY, CDR2 SMNVEV (reference sequence). CDR3 in amino acids: CASRRDRGYSGANVLTF. The CDR3 DNA sequence: TGTGCCAGCCGGCGGGACAGGGGTTACTCTGGGGCCAACGTCCTGACTTTC.

This chain's CDR3 is CASSLEYQSNYEQYF. The CDR3, as DNA: TGTGCCAGCAGCTTAGAGTATCAGTCGAATTACGAGCAGTACTTC. J is TRBJ2-7 and V is TRBV7-2; D ambiguous. Germline V lookup: CDR1 SGHTA, CDR2 FQGNSA. The V end was cut by 1 base, the J end by 4 bases, with 14 bases between. The CDR3 loop spans 15 amino acids.

The rearrangement links TRBV7-2 to TRBJ2-3; D remains unclear. The CDR3 extends over 16 amino acids. V shed 0 bases and J shed 0 bases, with 10 bases lying between them. Germline CDR1 is SGHTA and CDR2 is FQGNSA. CDR3 residues: CASSLADRPSTDTQYF. For the CDR3, the DNA is TGTGCCAGCAGCTTAGCGGACCGTCCCAGCACAGATACGCAGTATTTT.

The J gene is TRBJ2-4, the V gene TRBV15; D may correspond to TRBD1 or TRBD2 (5 bases each). The germline V and J ends were trimmed by 4 bases and 5 bases, with 9 bases remaining between them. The germline gives CDR1 LNHNV, CDR2 YYDKDF (reference sequence). The CDR3 has 13 residues. The CDR3 protein is CATSMGTQNIQYF. CDR3 in DNA: TGTGCCACCAGCATGGGGACCCAAAACATTCAGTACTTC. Full variable domain (rest looked up from reference TRBV15 and TRBJ2-4): DAMVIQNPRYQVTQFGKPVTLSCSQTLNHNVMYWYQQKSSQAPKLLFHYYDKDFNNEADTPDNFQSRRPNTSFCFLDIRSPGLGDTAMYLCATSMGTQNIQYFGAGTRLSVL.

This clonotype occurred a few times. The rearrangement joins TRBV9 to TRBJ2-3; 7 positions agree with TRBD2. This CDR3 has 15 amino acids. V trimming: 2 bases; J trimming: 2 bases; junction bases outside the gene matches: 5. Germline lookup yields CDR1 SGDLS and CDR2 YYNGEE. This chain's CDR3 is CASSVSRGVTDTQYF. CDR3 DNA: TGTGCCAGCAGCGTCTCACGGGGGGTCACAGATACGCAGTATTTT.

This clonotype came up once. The V and J genes are TRBV3-1 and TRBJ1-6; D remains unclear. Between the trimmed V and J ends, which lost 4 bases and 6 bases, there was a span of 10 bases. In germline, CDR1 is LGHDT, CDR2 YNNKEL (reference sequence). This CDR3 has 14 amino acids. The CDR3 loop is CASSRTESNSPLHF. The DNA of the CDR3 is TGTGCCAGCAGCCGAACAGAGTCTAATTCACCCCTCCACTTT.

This clonotype turned up a few times. The CDR3 loop is CASSSAYSVDEQFF. The CDR3 nucleotides read TGTGCCAGCAGCTCCGCTTACTCGGTAGATGAGCAGTTCTTC. The chain is built from TRBV4-2 and TRBJ2-1; D gene uncertain. The CDR3 totals 14 residues. Trimming took 5 bases from V and 8 from J, leaving 16 bases between them. Looked up from germline, CDR1 is LGHNA and CDR2 is YNFKEQ.

The gene calls are TRBV4-3 and TRBJ2-2; a possible D gene is TRBD2 (5 bases). The CDR3 loop spans 15 amino acids. The V end was cut by 0 bases, the J end by 6 bases, with 11 bases between. The germline V gene encodes CDR1 LGHNA and CDR2 YSLEER. CDR3 region: CASSQDLRGSGELFF. The CDR3 nucleotides are TGCGCCAGCAGCCAAGATTTACGGGGATCCGGGGAGCTGTTTTTT.

This chain connects TRBV20-1 to TRBJ2-7, with TRBD2 identical over 7 bases. The germline gives CDR1 DFQATT, CDR2 SNEGSKA (reference sequence). Germline trimming cut 6 bases from V and 0 bases from J; bases unmatched to any gene: 11. This CDR3 is built from 15 residues. CDR3: CSAPPAGEPSYEQYF. In nucleotides, the CDR3 is TGCAGTGCCCCTCCGGCGGGGGAACCCTCCTACGAGCAGTACTTC.

The V gene is TRBV6-5, the J gene TRBJ1-5; 8 positions match TRBD1. The length of the CDR3 is 14 residues. V trimming: 1 base; J trimming: 6 bases; junction bases outside the gene matches: 2. The germline V gene encodes CDR1 MNHEY and CDR2 SVGAGI. This CDR3 reads CASSYYTGGQPQHF. CDR3 sequence (DNA): TGTGCCAGCAGTTACTATACAGGGGGTCAGCCCCAGCATTTT.

This rearrangement joins TRBV6-2 or TRBV6-3 to TRBJ2-7; D perhaps matches TRBD1 (5 bases). The length of the CDR3 is 14 residues. V was trimmed by 2 bases and J by 2 bases, leaving 10 bases between them. Germline lookup yields CDR1 MNHEY and CDR2 SVGEGT. The CDR3 loop is CASSYLPRAYEQYF. The CDR3 DNA is TGTGCCAGCAGTTACCTCCCCAGGGCCTACGAGCAGTACTTC.

The J gene is TRBJ2-3, the V gene TRBV11-2; possibly TRBD2 for D (5 bases). V was cut by 3 bases and J by 1 base, with 11 bases left in between. CDR1 and CDR2 from the germline V gene are SGHAT and FQNNGV. CDR3 length equals 15 residues. CDR3 region: CASSFSGWGTDTQYF. For the CDR3, the DNA is TGTGCCAGCAGCTTTTCGGGGTGGGGCACAGATACGCAGTATTTT.

The gene calls are TRBV12-3 or TRBV12-4 and TRBJ2-5; 11 nucleotides match TRBD2. Gene TRBJ2-7 matches the end of the DNA better, so the J call may be wrong. CDR3 length equals 15 residues. CDR3 in amino acids: CASTLAGVVRSEQYF. CDR3 sequence (DNA): TGTGCCAGCACACTAGCGGGAGTGGTGAGAAGCGAGCAGTACTTC.

The chain combines TRBV4-3 with TRBJ1-2, with D possibly matching TRBD1 (5 bases). Germline V gene sequence: CDR1 LGHNA, CDR2 YSLEER. The germline V and J ends were trimmed by 0 bases and 0 bases, with 20 bases remaining between them. This CDR3 has 19 residues. For the CDR3, the DNA is TGCGCCAGCAGCCAAGATGGGCCGGGGACCTTCTATCCTAACTATGGCTACACCTTC. It yields the protein CASSQDGPGTFYPNYGYTF.

This chain links TRBV10-3 with TRBJ2-7; D unresolved. The CDR3 spans 13 residues. From germline, CDR1 is ENHRY and CDR2 SYGVKD. V lost 4 bases and J lost 3, with 10 bases in between. The CDR3 DNA follows: TGTGCCATCAGTGCCTCCCCAGGCTACGAGCAGTACTTC. The encoded protein is CAISASPGYEQYF.

This chain connects TRBV28 to TRBJ2-3; D is undetermined. This CDR3 is 15 amino acids long. V gave up 7 bases and J gave up 5 bases, with 19 bases separating them. CDR1 is MDHEN and CDR2 is SYDVKM in the germline V gene. DNA of the CDR3: TGTGCCAGCACCACCCCGGTGGTCACTGGAGATACGCAGTATTTT. Translating it yields CASTTPVVTGDTQYF.